This TCR beta chain was recovered during a study of beta chain features in type 1 diabetes (dated by TCRdb to about 2018). About the investigation overall: No differences in mean age, gender distribution, total cell number or subset yield were found between patients and healthy donors. Across all samples, about 110 million sorted cells were examined, and cell number per subset correlated strongly with RNA yield. In the study, recently diagnosed type 1 diabetes patients and matched healthy donors were compared on the TCRB repertoires of their sorted circulating CD4+ T cell subsets. Whereas all 30 or so donors provided naive and central memory subsets, regulatory and stem cell-like memory subsets were isolated from just 8 patients and about 8 healthy donors. Beyond this particular receptor, the publication reports: A moderate but significant shortening of TCRB CDR3 length was observed in type 1 diabetes patients in all four CD4+ subsets. Because the HLA sub-analyses included only small numbers of individuals, any influence of HLA type on TCRB rearrangement was left unresolved. Shorter templates might be favored by PCR, yet because patient and control samples were amplified and corrected together, any such skew would affect both groups equally. Naive, central memory and regulatory TCRB repertoires appeared to be more similar among patients than among healthy donors. Because cDNA rather than genomic DNA was sequenced, highly expressing activated cells could have been over-represented, although no difference in activation and CD3 levels was found between groups. At VDJ recombination sites, type 1 diabetes patients had fewer insertions and more deleted nucleotides, which implies abnormalities in thymic rearrangement.

The entire amount of isolated RNA was reverse transcribed using the High Capacity cDNA Reverse Transcription Kit, so the sequenced TCRB transcripts were expressed ones. For stem cell-like memory T cell samples, survey-depth immunoSEQ sequencing was used, averaging around 910,000 total reads per sample. After sorted cells were lysed in RLT buffer, RNA was extracted with DNase-treated RNeasy Micro or Mini kits, with the choice depending on cell number. Each cell subset was processed separately to prevent cross-contamination, with patient and healthy donor samples processed together. The immunoSEQ multiplex PCR was used to amplify TCRB sequences from cDNA, yielding 87-bp fragments that span the CDR3 region. Sequencing of the amplicons was done on the Illumina HiSeq platform. In the paper's pipeline: Synthetic template baselines were used to correct PCR bias computationally, reads within Hamming distance 2 were collapsed, and singletons that could not be merged were discarded. Reads were aligned against IMGT so that V, D and J genes, CDR3 length and insertions or deletions at six rearrangement sites could be assigned. Clonotype counts were normalized to sorted cell number within each subset before computing true diversity and Gini coefficients with the tcR R package. The overlap coefficient, calculated on TCRB nucleotide sequences, was used to measure repertoire sharing. TCRdb took over this immuneACCESS table, retaining in-frame rearrangements with V and J assigned. Such tables are incomplete; in checked studies, under half of the missing clones stem from an unresolved V gene, and the remainder is unexplained. From that table come the V and J calls and clone size; the DNA was used to work out D and trimming. The sample records under 95,000 clones, 25% to 35% of which are singletons. Of the sample, about 0.48% falls within the top ten clones.

A single peripheral blood draw of approximately 110 mL on average was collected from each donor into heparinised tubes. Using a panel that included CD45RO, CCR7, CD25, CD127, CD95 and CD27, naive, central memory, regulatory and stem cell-like memory CD4+ T cells were sorted on a BD FACSAria II. A purity above 95% was achieved for all sorted populations. Right away, PBMCs were isolated by Lymphoprep density gradient centrifugation and were stained directly, with no culture step. So that batch effects would be minimized, each experiment stained and sorted samples in pairs, pairing one healthy donor with one patient. In this sample, this clone turned up a few times. Its recognized antigen is unknown. Within one base of it there is no much larger clone, and no base qualities were kept. V is pared back by 5 bases and J by 0 bases, with 16 bases lying between the germline termini. The CDR3 runs 16 amino acids, cysteine and phenylalanine included. The retained sequence is limited to the CDR3, 48 bases, with the frame set at the first base. The germline V gene encodes CDR1 MNHNY and CDR2 SVGAGI (reference sequence).

This clonotype originated in a woman under 30 in good health. The chain is made from TRBV6-6 and TRBJ1-2; TRBD1 might be the D gene, on 6 matching bases. Sample: stem cell memory CD4+ T cells from blood. Explained via the paper, the cell subset or site label denotes: stem cell-like memory CD4+ T cells. The nucleotide sequence is TGTGCCAGCAGTATGGACAGCCCCATCGCTAACTATGGCTACACCTTC. It encodes CASSMDSPIANYGYTF.